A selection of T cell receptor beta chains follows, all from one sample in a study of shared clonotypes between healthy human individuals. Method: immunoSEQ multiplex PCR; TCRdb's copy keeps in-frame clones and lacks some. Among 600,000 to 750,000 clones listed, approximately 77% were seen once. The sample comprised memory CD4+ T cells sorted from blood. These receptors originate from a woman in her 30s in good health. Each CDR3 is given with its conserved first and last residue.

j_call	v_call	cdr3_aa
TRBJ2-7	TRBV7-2	CASSLGGLAGGYEQYF
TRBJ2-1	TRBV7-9	CASLSENSYNEQFF
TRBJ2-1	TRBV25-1	CASRSGSGYNEQFF
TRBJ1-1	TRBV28	CASAGSTQMGPEAFF
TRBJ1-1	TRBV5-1	CASSLDGGRGTEAFF
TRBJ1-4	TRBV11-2	CASSHRQRQSTNEKLFF
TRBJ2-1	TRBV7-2	CASSRRVANEQFF
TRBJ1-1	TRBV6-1	CASSGRGGNTEAFF
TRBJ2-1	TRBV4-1	CASSQGLSGRADNEQFF
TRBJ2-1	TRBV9	CASSAGRGSYNEQFF
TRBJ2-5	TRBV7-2	CASSPGDHLQETQYF
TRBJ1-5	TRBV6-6	CASRPQGRGQPQHF
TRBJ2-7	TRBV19	CASSFSTSGDYEQYF
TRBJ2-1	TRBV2	CASRGPGTGSSGEQFF
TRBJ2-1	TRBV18	CASSPRREGHEQFF
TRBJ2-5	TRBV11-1	CASSSGQGETQYF
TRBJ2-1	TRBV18	CASSPSSGRAGNEQFF
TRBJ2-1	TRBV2	CASSPGQTNEQFF
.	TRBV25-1	CASSAPGQNSYEQYF
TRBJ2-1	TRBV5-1	CASSLASAGYNEQFF
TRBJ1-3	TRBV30	CAWSRDRVPSGNTIYF
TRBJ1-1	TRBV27	CASSPSWGAEAFF
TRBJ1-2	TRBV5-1	CASSLYRAGDGYTF
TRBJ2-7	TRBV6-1	CASSYAYEQYF
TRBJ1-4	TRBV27	CASSLNSAGRHEKLFF
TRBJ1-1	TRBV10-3	CAISLDRNTEAFF
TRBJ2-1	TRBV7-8	CASSNGLRGRSEQFF
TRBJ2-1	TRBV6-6	CASSRPEYNEQFF
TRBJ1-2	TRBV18	CASSPAGTQGGGGYTF
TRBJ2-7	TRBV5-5	CASSTPTSGSSEQYF
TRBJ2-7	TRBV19	CASSINAGSYEQYF
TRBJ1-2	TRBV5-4	CASSLRNGGAYGYTF
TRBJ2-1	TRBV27	CASSLPPPQGHNEQFF
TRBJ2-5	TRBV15	CATSSLWSWTQYF
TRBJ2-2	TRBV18	CASSRDQLNTGELFF
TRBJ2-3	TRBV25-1	CASRPGTSGRDTDTQYF
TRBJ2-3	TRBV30	CAFLAGGTDTQYF
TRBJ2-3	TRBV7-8	CASSLVVDTQYF
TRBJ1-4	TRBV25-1	CASSDGGGREKLFF
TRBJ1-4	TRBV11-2	CASSIQGIGNEKLFF
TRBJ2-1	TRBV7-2	CASSVKGLADNEQFF
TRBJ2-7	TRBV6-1	CASSSGLARAYEQYF
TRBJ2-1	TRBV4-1	CASSQESDSSYNEQFF
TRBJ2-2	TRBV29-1	CIRTGELFF
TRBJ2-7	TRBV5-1	CASSLGQTEGLYEQYF
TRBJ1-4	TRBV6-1	CASAVGPKEKLFF
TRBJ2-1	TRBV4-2	CASSQEGGPQGASYNEQFF
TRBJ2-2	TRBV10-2	CASKRQGRNTGELFF
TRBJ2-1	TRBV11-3	CASSIGRSSYNEQFF
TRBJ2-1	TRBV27	CASSFQGRSSYNEQFF
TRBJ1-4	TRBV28	CASSTNDRGFGKLFF
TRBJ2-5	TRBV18	CASSPRTSGNQETQYF
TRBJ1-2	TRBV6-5	CASSSSTGGYTF
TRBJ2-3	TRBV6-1	CASRRLAGGIDTQYF
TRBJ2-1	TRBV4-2	CASSLGTTTNEQFF
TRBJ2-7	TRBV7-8	CASSLGGRGRYEQYF
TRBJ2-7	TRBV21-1	CASSKGKSRVSYEQYF
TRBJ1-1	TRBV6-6	CASSTGNTEAFF
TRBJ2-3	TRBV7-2	CASSPILGGTQYF
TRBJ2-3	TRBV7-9	CASSLMGPSTDTQYF